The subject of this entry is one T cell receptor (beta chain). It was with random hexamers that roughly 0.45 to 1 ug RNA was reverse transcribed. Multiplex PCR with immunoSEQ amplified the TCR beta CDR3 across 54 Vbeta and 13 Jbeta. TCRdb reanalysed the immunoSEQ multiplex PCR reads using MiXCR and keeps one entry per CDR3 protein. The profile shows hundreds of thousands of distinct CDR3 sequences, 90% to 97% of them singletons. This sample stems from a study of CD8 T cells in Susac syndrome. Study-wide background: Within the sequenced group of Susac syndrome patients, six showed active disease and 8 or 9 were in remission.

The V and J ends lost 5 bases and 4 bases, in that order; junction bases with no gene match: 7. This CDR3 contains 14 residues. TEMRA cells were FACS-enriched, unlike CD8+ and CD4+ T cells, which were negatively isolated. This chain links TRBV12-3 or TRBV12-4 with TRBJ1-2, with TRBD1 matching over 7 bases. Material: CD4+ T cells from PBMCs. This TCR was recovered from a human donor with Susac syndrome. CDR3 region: CASSSLRGLYGYTF. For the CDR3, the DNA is TGTGCCAGCAGTAGTCTAAGGGGGCTCTATGGCTACACCTTC.